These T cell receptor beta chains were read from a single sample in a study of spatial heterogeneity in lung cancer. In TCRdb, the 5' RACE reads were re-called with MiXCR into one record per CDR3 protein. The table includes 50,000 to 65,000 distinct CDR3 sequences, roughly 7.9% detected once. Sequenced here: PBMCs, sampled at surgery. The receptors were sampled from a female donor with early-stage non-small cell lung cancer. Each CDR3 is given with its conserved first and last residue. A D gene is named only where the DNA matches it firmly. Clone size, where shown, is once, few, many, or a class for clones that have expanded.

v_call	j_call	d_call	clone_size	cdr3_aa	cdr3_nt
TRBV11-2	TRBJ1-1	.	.	CASSPTPANTEAFF	TGTGCCAGCAGTCCCACCCCGGCGAACACTGAAGCTTTCTTT
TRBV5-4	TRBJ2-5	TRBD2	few	CASSLASGRVQETQYF	TGTGCCAGCAGCTTGGCGAGCGGGAGGGTGCAAGAGACCCAGTACTTC
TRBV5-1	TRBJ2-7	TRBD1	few	CASSLGDRFGHEQYF	TGCGCCAGCAGTTTGGGGGACAGGTTCGGGCACGAGCAGTACTTC
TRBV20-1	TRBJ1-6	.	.	CSARSEQKGSPLHF	TGCAGTGCTAGAAGCGAGCAAAAGGGGTCACCCCTCCACTTT
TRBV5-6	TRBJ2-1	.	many	CASSLQAVPYNEQFF	TGTGCCAGCAGCCTCCAGGCGGTCCCCTACAATGAGCAGTTCTTC
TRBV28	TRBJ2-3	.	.	CASSFGLSLDTQYF	TGTGCCAGCAGTTTTGGACTCTCTTTGGATACGCAGTATTTT
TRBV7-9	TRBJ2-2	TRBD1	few	CASSPDRDSGELFF	TGTGCCAGCAGCCCGGACAGGGACTCCGGGGAGCTGTTTTTT
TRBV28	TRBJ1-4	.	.	CASSLALKGEKLFF	TGTGCCAGCAGTTTAGCTCTCAAAGGGGAAAAACTGTTTTTT
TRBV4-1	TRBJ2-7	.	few	CASSQGWTKGYEQYF	TGCGCCAGCAGCCAAGGGTGGACGAAGGGGTACGAGCAGTACTTC
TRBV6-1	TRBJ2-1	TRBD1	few	CALDRGRYNEQFF	TGTGCCCTGGACAGGGGGAGATACAATGAGCAGTTCTTC
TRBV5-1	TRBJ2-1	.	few	CASSNTGGPYNEQFF	TGCGCCAGCAGCAATACGGGGGGCCCCTACAATGAGCAGTTCTTC
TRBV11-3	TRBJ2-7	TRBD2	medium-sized	CASTLGPGGHEQYF	TGTGCCAGCACCCTCGGTCCGGGAGGCCACGAGCAGTACTTC
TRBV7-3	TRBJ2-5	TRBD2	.	CASSTSGGQETQYF	TGTGCCAGCAGTACTAGCGGGGGGCAAGAGACCCAGTACTTC
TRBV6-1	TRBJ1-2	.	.	CASSPAERYGYTF	TGTGCCAGTTCCCCCGCGGAAAGGTATGGCTACACCTTC
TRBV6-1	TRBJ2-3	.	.	CAGGVPDTQYF	TGTGCAGGGGGGGTCCCAGATACGCAGTATTTT
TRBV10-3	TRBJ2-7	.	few	CAISDKGYEQYF	TGTGCCATCAGTGATAAGGGCTACGAGCAGTACTTC
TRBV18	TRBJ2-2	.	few	CASSPPSIGELFF	TGTGCCAGCTCACCACCTAGCATCGGGGAGCTGTTTTTT
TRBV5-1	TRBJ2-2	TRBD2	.	CASSLAGRDTGELFF	TGCGCCAGCAGCTTGGCCGGGAGGGACACCGGGGAGCTGTTTTTT
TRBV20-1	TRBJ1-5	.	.	CSARDPRVGSNQPQHF	TGCAGTGCTAGAGACCCCAGGGTAGGAAGCAATCAGCCCCAGCATTTT
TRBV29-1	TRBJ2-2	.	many	CSVDPTEGDAGELFF	TGCAGCGTTGATCCGACAGAGGGGGACGCCGGGGAGCTGTTTTTT
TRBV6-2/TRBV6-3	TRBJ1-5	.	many	CASNVLSNQPQHF	TGTGCCAGCAACGTCCTTAGCAATCAGCCCCAGCATTTT
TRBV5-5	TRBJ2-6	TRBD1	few	CASSHTGGRGANVLTF	TGTGCCAGCAGCCACACAGGGGGCAGGGGGGCCAACGTCCTGACTTTC
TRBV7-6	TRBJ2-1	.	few	CASSLSWGRLNNEQFF	TGTGCCAGCAGCTTATCTTGGGGAAGGTTGAACAATGAGCAGTTCTTC
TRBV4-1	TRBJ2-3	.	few	CASSQNLDGTSTDTQYF	TGCGCCAGCAGCCAAAACTTGGACGGGACTAGCACAGATACGCAGTATTTT
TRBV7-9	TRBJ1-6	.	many	CASSKLVQASPLHF	TGTGCCAGCAGCAAACTCGTCCAGGCTTCACCCCTCCACTTT
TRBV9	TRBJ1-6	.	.	CASSVGVLGSPLHF	TGTGCCAGCAGCGTAGGAGTCCTTGGTTCACCCCTCCACTTT
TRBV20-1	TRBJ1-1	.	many	CSARDPPEAFF	TGCAGTGCTAGAGATCCGCCTGAAGCTTTCTTT
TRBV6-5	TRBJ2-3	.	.	CASSYRRSTDTQYF	TGTGCCAGCAGTTATCGCCGGAGCACAGATACGCAGTATTTT
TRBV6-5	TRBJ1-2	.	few	CASSSGGATGYGYTF	TGTGCCAGCAGTTCCGGGGGGGCGACAGGCTATGGCTACACCTTC
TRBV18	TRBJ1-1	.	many	CASSLLGTPNTEAFF	TGTGCCAGCTCCCTCCTGGGGACACCCAACACTGAAGCTTTCTTT
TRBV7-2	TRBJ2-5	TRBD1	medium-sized	CASSTGTGATQYF	TGTGCCAGCAGCACCGGGACAGGGGCGACCCAGTACTTC
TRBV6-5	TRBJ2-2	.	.	CASKRTEGTGELFF	TGTGCCAGCAAGCGGACGGAGGGAACCGGGGAGCTGTTTTTT
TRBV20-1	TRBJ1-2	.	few	CSAGQGPVRGYTF	TGCAGTGCCGGCCAGGGCCCTGTTCGAGGCTACACCTTC
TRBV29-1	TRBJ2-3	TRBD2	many	CSVEGSAGGTDTQYF	TGCAGCGTTGAAGGGTCCGCGGGGGGCACAGATACGCAGTATTTT
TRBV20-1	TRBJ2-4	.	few	CSARDMELAKNIQYF	TGCAGTGCTAGAGATATGGAACTAGCCAAAAACATTCAGTACTTC
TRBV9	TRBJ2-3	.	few	CASSARTPGTDTQYF	TGTGCCAGCAGCGCCCGGACCCCTGGCACAGATACGCAGTATTTT
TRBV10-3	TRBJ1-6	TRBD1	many	CAISESFGQDNSPLHF	TGTGCCATCAGTGAGTCGTTCGGACAGGATAATTCACCCCTCCACTTT
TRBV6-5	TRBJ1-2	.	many	CASSRLAGASNYGYTF	TGTGCCAGCAGTCGCCTGGCAGGGGCTTCTAACTATGGCTACACCTTC
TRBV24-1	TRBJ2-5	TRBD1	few	CATSDFPGQGIGETQYF	TGTGCCACCAGTGATTTCCCTGGACAGGGAATAGGAGAGACCCAGTACTTC
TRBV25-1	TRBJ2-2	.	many	CASSEYPLDGELFF	TGTGCCAGCAGTGAATATCCCTTAGACGGGGAGCTGTTTTTT
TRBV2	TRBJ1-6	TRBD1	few	CASSEAAGQGSPLHF	TGTGCCAGCAGTGAAGCAGCGGGACAGGGTTCACCCCTCCACTTT
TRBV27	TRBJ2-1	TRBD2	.	CASSFNGGNEQFF	TGTGCCAGCAGTTTTAACGGGGGGAATGAGCAGTTCTTC
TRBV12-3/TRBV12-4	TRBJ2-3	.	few	CASSFSQGRTDTQYF	TGTGCCAGCAGTTTTTCCCAGGGTCGGACAGATACGCAGTATTTT
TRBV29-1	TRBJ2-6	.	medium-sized	CSVEEIQEGPGANVLTF	TGCAGCGTTGAAGAAATTCAGGAGGGGCCTGGGGCCAACGTCCTGACTTTC
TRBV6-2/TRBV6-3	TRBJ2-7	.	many	CASRDGYEQYF	TGTGCCAGCCGGGACGGCTACGAGCAGTACTTC
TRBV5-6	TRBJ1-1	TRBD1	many	CASSPRDRVHTEAFF	TGTGCCAGCAGCCCCCGGGACAGGGTTCACACTGAAGCTTTCTTT
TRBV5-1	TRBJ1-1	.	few	CASSLAGQGRTEAFF	TGCGCCAGCAGCTTGGCCGGGCAGGGGAGGACTGAAGCTTTCTTT
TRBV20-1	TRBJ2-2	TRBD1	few	CSVWTGMSGELFF	TGCAGTGTTTGGACAGGGATGAGCGGGGAGCTGTTTTTT
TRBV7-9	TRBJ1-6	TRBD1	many	CASSLGRQGWNSPLHF	TGTGCCAGCAGCTTAGGTAGACAGGGGTGGAATTCACCCCTCCACTTT